Below, one T cell receptor beta chain is given with its context. Its antigen is not yet known. Per-base qualities were not stored, and no clone one base away is much larger. These data belong to a study of blood T cell repertoires in COVID-19 (dated by TCRdb to between 2020 and 2021). A note on the overall study: Samples covering the acute and convalescent phases of COVID-19 were provided by collaborators in the United States, Italy and Spain. The material from the prospective study consisted of cDNA or gDNA derived from T cells, B-cell-depleted T cells, or PBMCs. Deeply sampled blood TCRbeta repertoires from subjects exposed to, actively infected with, or recovered from COVID-19 were included in the dataset. The repertoires were made available in a free public database intended to serve as a resource for research on the immune response to SARS-CoV-2. The samples were drawn from two sources: the first 160 participants of the ongoing ImmuneRACE study, and over 1,000 subjects contributed by 6 global collaborators. Sample metadata almost always included a de-identified subject ID, COVID-19 status, age in years and sex. HLA class I and class II types, where available, came from metadata supplied by the sample provider rather than from assay-based typing.

Overall results and qualifications from the work: Clinical and demographic metadata were provided uncurated, with the amount varying by source and participant.

The CDR3, from cysteine to phenylalanine, totals 17 residues. The retained sequence is limited to the CDR3, 51 bases, with the frame set at the first base. The immunoSEQ Assay, a bias-controlled multiplex PCR, was used to amplify TCRbeta CDR3 regions from genomic DNA. Concerning the study's data processing: Nucleated cell counts per sample were estimated from amplification of reference gene primers within the assay. Sequence reads were collapsed and filtered to measure the absolute abundance of every unique TCRbeta CDR3 rearrangement. For each sample, productive Simpson clonality was calculated as the square root of Simpson's diversity index over productive rearrangements. As stored in TCRdb, this immuneACCESS dataset retains in-frame rearrangements with V and J assigned. A fraction of the clones does not appear; measured against another copy, unresolved V genes explain less than half of the discrepancy, and the remainder lacks a known reason. V, J and clone size were drawn from that table, and D and trimming were deduced from the DNA. The sample table shows about 110,000 clones, and approximately 80% are seen once. More than 15% of the sample goes to the ten largest clones.

The collaborating institutions used their own protocols to collect whole blood in K2EDTA tubes. For TCRbeta analysis, collaborator samples were shipped as frozen whole blood, as isolated PBMCs, or as DNA extracted from either sample type. The sequenced material came from peripheral blood. This clonotype originated in a woman aged 55-70 years with acute or convalescent COVID-19. The chain links TRBV21-1 with TRBJ1-5; the listed D gene, TRBD1, was not tested against the DNA. TRBV21-1 is a documented pseudogene. The CDR3 region reads CASTAHCRTYSNQPQHF. At the DNA level, the sequence is TGTGCCAGCACCGCACATTGTAGGACATATAGCAATCAGCCCCAGCATTTT.